Listed below are T cell receptor beta chains from one sample, sequenced in a study of shared clonotypes between healthy human individuals. Generated by immunoSEQ multiplex PCR, the TCRdb table keeps only in-frame clones and is missing some. The table includes roughly 1,000,000 clones, roughly 74% detected once. Sequencing used memory CD4+ T cells from PBMCs. The receptor source for this set is a man in his late teens or twenties in good health. Some clones in this sample may be carry-over from other donors' samples. Each CDR3 is given with its conserved first and last residue. D genes are given only for firm matches. The listing skips clone size in some rows; elsewhere it reads once, few, many or a size class.

v_call	clone_size	d_call	j_call	cdr3_nt	cdr3_aa
TRBV19	few	-	TRBJ1-1	TGTGCCAGTAGTATGGACCGCGGACAGGAAGCTTTCTTT	CASSMDRGQEAFF
TRBV18	-	-	TRBJ2-2	TGTGCCAGCTCACCGCTAGAAGGGAACACCGGGGAGCTGTTTTTT	CASSPLEGNTGELFF
TRBV6-6	once	TRBD1	TRBJ1-5	TGTGCCAGCAACCCGACAGGGCTCAATCAGCCCCAGCATTTT	CASNPTGLNQPQHF
TRBV27	-	-	TRBJ2-7	TGTGCCAGCAGTTTATACCAGAGCCACGAGCAGTACTTC	CASSLYQSHEQYF
TRBV14	few	-	TRBJ1-1	TGTGCCAGCACAGGACAGCCAAACACTGAAGCTTTCTTT	CASTGQPNTEAFF
TRBV28	-	-	TRBJ2-3	TGTGCCAGCAGTTTGGGGGGAGTAATATCAGATACGCAGTATTTT	CASSLGGVISDTQYF
TRBV7-3	-	-	TRBJ2-1	TGTGCCAGCGGCCTCTTAAACAATGAGCAGTTCTTC	CASGLLNNEQFF
TRBV6-1	-	-	TRBJ2-1	TGTGCCAGCAGCCGAGGAAGGGGAAGCTACAATGAGCAGTTCTTC	CASSRGRGSYNEQFF
TRBV2	-	-	TRBJ1-2	TGTGCCAGCAGCCTCTATGGCTACACCTTC	CASSLYGYTF
TRBV5-1	-	-	TRBJ1-1	TGCGCCAGCAGCTTGACAGGACAAAACACTGAAGCTTTCTTT	CASSLTGQNTEAFF
TRBV30	-	TRBD2	TRBJ2-1	TGTGCCTGGAGTGCGGGAGGGCCCGGAGATGAGCAGTTCTTC	CAWSAGGPGDEQFF
TRBV5-1	-	-	TRBJ2-6	TGCGCCAGCAGCTTGGAAGGCCACCCTGGGGCCAACGTCCTGACTTTC	CASSLEGHPGANVLTF
TRBV28	-	TRBD2	TRBJ2-1	TGTGCCAGCAGTTTATCAGAAGCGGGAGGGTCCGGGTGGCATGAGCAGTTCTTC	CASSLSEAGGSGWHEQFF
TRBV30	-	-	TRBJ1-5	TGTGCCTGGAGTGGACTTTATAGCAATCAGCCCCAGCATTTT	CAWSGLYSNQPQHF
TRBV5-1	-	-	TRBJ1-1	TGCGCCAGCAGCTTGGGAGGATCCCTGAACACTGAAGCTTTCTTT	CASSLGGSLNTEAFF
TRBV29-1	once	TRBD1	TRBJ2-7	TGCAGCGTTGCAGGGGGCGCGGTCGAGCAGTACTTC	CSVAGGAVEQYF
TRBV20-1	-	-	TRBJ2-5	TGCAGTGCAAGCGGTCAAGAGACCCAGTACTTC	CSASGQETQYF
TRBV7-9	once	TRBD1	TRBJ2-3	TGTGCCAGCAGCGCGTACCCGGGACAGAGCACAGATACGCAGTATTTT	CASSAYPGQSTDTQYF
TRBV2	-	-	TRBJ1-5	TGTGCCAGCAGTTACAGGACCGATCAGCCCCAGCATTTT	CASSYRTDQPQHF
TRBV27	-	-	TRBJ2-1	TGTGCCACCCGGTCGGGGGTCGGTTACAATGAGCAGTTCTTC	CATRSGVGYNEQFF
TRBV6-5	many	TRBD1	TRBJ1-1	TGTGCCAGCAGGTACCGGGACAGGTTCAACACTGAAGCTTTCTTT	CASRYRDRFNTEAFF
TRBV28	-	TRBD2	TRBJ2-7	TGTGCCAGCAGTTCCCCCAGGACTTCGCGGGAGGGCCTTTCTTACGAGCAGTACTTC	CASSSPRTSREGLSYEQYF
TRBV30	-	-	TRBJ1-2	TGTGCCTGGAGCGACTATGAGTATGGCTACACCTTC	CAWSDYEYGYTF
TRBV18	-	-	TRBJ2-5	TGTGCCAGCTCCATGACTAGAGAAGAGACCCAGTACTTC	CASSMTREETQYF
TRBV18	once	TRBD2	TRBJ2-7	TGTGCCAGCTCACCACCGTTGACTAGCTCCTCCTACGAGCAGTACTTC	CASSPPLTSSSYEQYF
TRBV7-2	-	-	TRBJ2-5	TGTGCCAGCAGCTTAGCAGGGGCTACAGGGGAGACCCAGTACTTC	CASSLAGATGETQYF
TRBV18	-	TRBD2	TRBJ2-7	TGTGCCAGCTCTCGAACTAGCGGGGTTACAGACGAGCAGTACTTC	CASSRTSGVTDEQYF
TRBV2	-	-	TRBJ2-6	TGTGCCAGCACCCTCTCTGGGGCCAACGTCCTGACTTTC	CASTLSGANVLTF
TRBV5-1	-	TRBD2	TRBJ2-3	TGCGCCAGCAGCGTAGGGACTAGTCGATCAGATACGCAGTATTTT	CASSVGTSRSDTQYF
TRBV28	once	TRBD1	TRBJ2-5	TGTGCCAGCAGTCCAGACAGGGGTGGAGAGACCCAGTACTTC	CASSPDRGGETQYF
TRBV19	-	-	TRBJ2-5	TGTGCCAGTAGTATAGGCGGGACTGTCCAAGAGACCCAGTACTTC	CASSIGGTVQETQYF
TRBV29-1	-	-	TRBJ1-1	TGCAGCGGCATCCTTACAGCGAACACTGAAGCTTTCTTT	CSGILTANTEAFF
TRBV5-1	-	-	TRBJ1-1	TGCGCCAGCAGCTTTGATTCTCCCGGGAACACTGAAGCTTTCTTT	CASSFDSPGNTEAFF
TRBV19	-	TRBD1	TRBJ2-1	TGTGCCAGTAGTAAAACTACAGGGGGCCGCTCCTACAATGAGCAGTTCTTC	CASSKTTGGRSYNEQFF
TRBV11-3	-	TRBD1	TRBJ2-7	TGTGCCAGCAGCCGGACAGGGATCGTCTACGAGCAGTACTTC	CASSRTGIVYEQYF
TRBV7-9	-	TRBD1	TRBJ1-1	TGTGCCAGCAGCCCGACAGGGTTGAACACTGAAGCTTTCTTT	CASSPTGLNTEAFF
TRBV19	-	TRBD1	TRBJ2-3	TGTGCCAGCCGCGGACAGGGCACAGATACGCAGTATTTT	CASRGQGTDTQYF
TRBV6-5	-	-	TRBJ2-3	TGTGCCAGCAGCAAGCTACATAGATACACAGATACGCAGTATTTT	CASSKLHRYTDTQYF
TRBV7-9	-	-	TRBJ1-3	TGTGCCAGCAGCTTAGACGGAAACACCATATATTTT	CASSLDGNTIYF
TRBV28	-	TRBD1	TRBJ1-2	TGTGCCAGCAGTTTATTTGGACAGGAGTATGGCTACACCTTC	CASSLFGQEYGYTF
TRBV6-1	-	TRBD2	TRBJ2-1	TGTGCCAGCAGTGAATCCCTCCCTAGCGGGGCCGGGAATGAGCAGTTCTTC	CASSESLPSGAGNEQFF
TRBV5-1	-	TRBD1	TRBJ1-2	TGCGCCAGCTCATCAGGGGACAGGCGGTCGGAAGGCTACACCTTC	CASSSGDRRSEGYTF
TRBV7-9	-	-	TRBJ2-3	TGTGCCAGCAGCCCCCAAGGGGATACGCAGTATTTT	CASSPQGDTQYF
TRBV28	-	-	TRBJ1-3	TGTGCCAGCAAAGCCGGGACACACCGCTCTGGAAACACCATATATTTT	CASKAGTHRSGNTIYF
TRBV15	-	-	TRBJ1-3	TGTGCCACCAGCAGAGATCCATTAAAGGGAAACACCATATATTTT	CATSRDPLKGNTIYF
TRBV6-1	few	TRBD1	TRBJ2-6	TGTGCCAGCAGTGCGCGGACAGGGGTAGCTGGGGCCAACGTCCTGACTTTC	CASSARTGVAGANVLTF
TRBV23-1	few	-	TRBJ2-7	TGCGCCAGCAGTTCAAGGGTTATCAAGTACTTC	CASSSRVIKYF
TRBV6-5	-	-	TRBJ2-1	TGTGCCAGCAGACGAGGATCGGATGAGCAGTTCTTC	CASRRGSDEQFF
TRBV19	once	TRBD2	TRBJ2-5	TGTGCCAGTAGTCTGGGACTAGCGGGAGGGCCGGAGACCCAGTACTTC	CASSLGLAGGPETQYF
TRBV28	-	-	TRBJ2-6	TGTGCCAGCAATAGAGGGAATGCTGGGGCCAACGTCCTGACTTTC	CASNRGNAGANVLTF
TRBV7-9	-	TRBD2	TRBJ2-1	TGTGCCAGCAGCGGCGGACTAGTACGTCGGTCCTACAATGAGCAGTTCTTC	CASSGGLVRRSYNEQFF
TRBV7-7	-	-	TRBJ2-5	TGTGCCAGCAGCTTCCAGCCCGGGGAGGAGACCCAGTACTTC	CASSFQPGEETQYF
TRBV19	-	-	TRBJ2-3	TGTGCCAGTAGTATAGGGGTAGGGAGCCCAGGCACAGATACGCAGTATTTT	CASSIGVGSPGTDTQYF
TRBV6-1	-	-	TRBJ1-1	TGTGCCAGCCAGGGGTGGTCCATGAACACTGAAGCTTTCTTT	CASQGWSMNTEAFF
TRBV7-9	-	-	TRBJ2-7	TGTGCCAGCAGCTCGAACTATGGGGGCTCCTACGAGCAGTACTTC	CASSSNYGGSYEQYF